This TCR beta chain was captured by sequencing in a study of shared clonotypes between healthy human individuals. At the level of the study: Per donor, three plates held CD4 naive cells, three held CD4 memory, two held CD8 naive and one held CD8 memory.

CD45RO negativity and positive selection for CCR7 defined naive CD8 cells, a population that excluded terminally differentiated effector memory CD45RA+ cells. Findings and limits, study-wide: A reduction in generation probabilities was seen for non-shared clonotypes relative to those shared by all four donors.

Measured with immunoSEQ multiplex PCR; TCRdb has only the in-frame clones, and not every one. Here the sample spans roughly 2.1 million clones, 93% being singletons. CDR1 and CDR2 from the germline V gene are PRHDT and FYEKMQ (reference sequence). With V trimmed by 5 bases and J by 7 bases, 11 bases remained unmatched. The CDR3 consists of 15 residues. As concerns this clone: The antigen remains undetermined.

The sequenced material came from naive CD8+ T cells from PBMCs. This chain uses TRBV13 with TRBJ2-7, with 10 nucleotides matching TRBD2. The source is a young man in good health. Some clones in this sample may be carry-over from other donors' samples. The CDR3 DNA sequence: TGTGCCAGCAGCCCGTCTAGTACTAGCGGGATTGAGCAGTACTTC. Translation gives CASSPSSTSGIEQYF.